The 7 T cell receptor beta chains in this list originate from one sample, sequenced in a study of CD8 T cells in ankylosing spondylitis. Each CDR3 protein is one row after TCRdb ran MiXCR on the 5' RACE reads. The table lists 200,000 to 250,000 distinct CDR3 sequences, 8% to 11% of them singletons. The sequenced sample was blood, either unsorted or a sorted T cell fraction (not recorded which). These TCRs come from a male donor with ankylosing spondylitis or in good health (not recorded which).

V usage is TRBV28 and J usage is TRBJ2-4; D possibly corresponds to TRBD1 (7 bases). Trimming stripped 6 bases from V and 14 bases from J, with 17 bases between. CDR1 and CDR2 from the germline V gene are MDHEN and SYDVKM. The CDR3 has 12 amino acids. CDR3 sequence: CASRSRTGGEYF. CDR3 DNA sequence: TGTGCCAGCAGGTCCCGGACAGGCGGGGAGTACTTC.

In this sample, this clonotype turned up many times. The V gene is TRBV30, the J gene TRBJ2-3; D gene unclear. V lost 1 base to trimming and J lost 2 bases, with 7 bases between them. Germline V gives CDR1 GTSNPN, CDR2 SVGIG (reference sequence). This CDR3 contains 13 residues. CDR3 region: CAWSAPYTDTQYF. The CDR3 DNA reads TGTGCCTGGAGTGCACCCTACACAGATACGCAGTATTTT.

The chain carries TRBV5-1 and TRBJ2-6, with D possibly matching TRBD1 (6 bases). The CDR3 runs to 17 residues. V was clipped by 3 bases and J by 4 bases, with 17 bases between them. Germline lookup yields CDR1 SGHRS and CDR2 YFSETQ. CDR3 residues: CASSYEVQGAGANVLTF. The CDR3 DNA follows: TGCGCCAGCAGCTACGAAGTACAGGGAGCCGGGGCCAACGTCCTGACTTTC.

This sequence joins TRBV7-9 and TRBJ1-5, with D possibly matching TRBD1 (5 bases). This CDR3 is built from 14 residues. Trimming cost V 5 bases and J 7 bases, with 15 bases left between them. Germline V gene sequence: CDR1 SEHNR, CDR2 FQNEAQ (reference sequence). The CDR3 region is CASSAQGVGQPQHF. The CDR3 DNA sequence: TGTGCCAGCAGCGCCCAAGGGGTGGGACAGCCCCAGCATTTT.

This clonotype showed up many times. The chain couples TRBV28 to TRBJ2-1; 8 bases align to TRBD2. The CDR3 covers 17 residues. Per germline, CDR1 MDHEN and CDR2 SYDVKM. V lost 6 bases to trimming and J lost 0 bases; unmatched junction nucleotides: 10. The CDR3 DNA is TGTGCCAGCAGACCCGGACTAGCACTTGCCTCCTACAATGAGCAGTTCTTC. Amino acid sequence: CASRPGLALASYNEQFF.

In its sample, this clonotype ranks as medium-sized (0.01 to 0.1%). The chain joins TRBV5-1 to TRBJ2-4; 12 bases match TRBD2. Germline loops: CDR1 SGHRS, CDR2 YFSETQ. Trimming at V came to 4 bases and at J to 9 bases, leaving 5 bases not matched to a gene. The CDR3 covers 14 residues. CDR3 region: CASSAGGLAGIQYF. DNA for the CDR3: TGCGCCAGCAGCGCCGGGGGACTAGCGGGCATTCAGTACTTC.

In its sample, this clonotype was seen many times. The rearrangement uses TRBV12-3 or TRBV12-4 and TRBJ1-2; D is possibly TRBD1 (6 bases). The CDR3 extends over 14 amino acids. V lost 4 bases and J 3 bases, leaving 12 bases between the germline ends. This CDR3 is CASSSKQGYYGYTF. In DNA, the CDR3 is TGTGCCAGCAGTTCAAAACAGGGTTACTATGGCTACACCTTC.